Described below is a single TCR beta chain sequence and its context. Its antigen is unknown. This sample stems from a study of shared clonotypes between healthy human individuals. Whole-study findings and limits: Owing to a small donor count, the genetic and exposure-history diversity represented was limited. Estimated richness values were generally larger in naive subsets than in memory subsets.

At the deep level, the assay was run. Sequencing was performed with immunoSEQ multiplex PCR; in TCRdb, only in-frame clones are kept and a portion is missing. Of millions of clones in the sample, roughly 91% are singletons; the top ten hold under 2%. The CDR3 totals 12 residues. V lost 8 bases and J 5 bases, leaving 12 bases between the germline ends. Germline CDR1 reads MNHEY; CDR2 reads SMNVEV (reference sequence). CD45RO negativity and positive selection for CCR7 defined naive CD8 cells, a population that excluded terminally differentiated effector memory CD45RA+ cells. Each sample came from a Caucasian adult donor living in Nashville, Tennessee.

V and J are TRBV27 and TRBJ1-1; TRBD1 is a possible D gene (5 bases). The sample comprised naive CD8+ T cells from PBMCs. The TCR comes from a man between 18 and 35 years old in good health. Some clones in this sample may be carry-over from other donors' samples. CDR3 sequence (DNA): TGTGCCAGCGGACTAGGGGCTACTGAAGCTTTCTTT. The encoded protein is CASGLGATEAFF.